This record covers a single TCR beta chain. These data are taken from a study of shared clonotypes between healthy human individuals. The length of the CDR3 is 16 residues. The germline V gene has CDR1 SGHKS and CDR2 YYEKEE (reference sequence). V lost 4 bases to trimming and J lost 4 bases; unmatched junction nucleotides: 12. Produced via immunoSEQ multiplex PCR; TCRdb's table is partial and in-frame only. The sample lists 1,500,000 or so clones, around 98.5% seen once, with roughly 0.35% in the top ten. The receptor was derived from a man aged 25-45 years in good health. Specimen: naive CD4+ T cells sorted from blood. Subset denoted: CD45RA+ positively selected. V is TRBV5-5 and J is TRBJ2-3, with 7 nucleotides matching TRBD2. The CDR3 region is CASSGPGLISSDTQYF. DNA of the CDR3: TGTGCCAGCAGCGGACCGGGACTAATATCATCAGATACGCAGTATTTT.